Following are 21 T cell receptor beta chains from one sample sequenced in a study of immune characterization of retroperitoneal liposarcoma. TCRdb ran MiXCR on the PCR reads and lists one entry per CDR3 protein. Among fewer than 9,000 distinct CDR3 sequences, approximately 40% were seen once, and the ten largest hold roughly 10%. The source material was tumor tissue. These receptors were collected from a male donor with retroperitoneal liposarcoma.

The V gene is TRBV7-2, the J gene TRBJ1-1; D is perhaps TRBD1 (5 bases). The CDR3 has 14 residues. Looked up from germline, CDR1 is SGHTA and CDR2 is FQGNSA. Trimming removed 8 bases from V and 0 bases from J, with 13 bases in between. The CDR3: CASLPGGMNTEAFF. CDR3 sequence (DNA): TGTGCCAGCCTCCCCGGGGGAATGAACACTGAAGCTTTCTTT.

The gene calls are TRBV6-1 and TRBJ2-3; 9 positions match TRBD2. The V and J ends lost 2 bases and 6 bases, in that order; junction bases with no gene match: 9. The CDR3 spans 16 residues. Germline values: CDR1 MNHNS, CDR2 SASEGT. The CDR3, as DNA: TGTGCCAGCAGTGAATTTAGCGGGAGTGGGGATGATACGCAGTATTTT. This codes for CASSEFSGSGDDTQYF.

This clonotype has more than one count but fewer than ten. The J gene is TRBJ2-1, the V gene TRBV7-2; 11 bases are a match to TRBD1. Germline trimming cut 5 bases from V and 3 bases from J; bases unmatched to any gene: 15. The germline V gene encodes CDR1 SGHTA and CDR2 FQGNSA. The CDR3 has 19 residues. The CDR3 region is CASSPLGQGAGPYYNEQFF. The DNA of the CDR3 is TGTGCCAGCAGCCCCCTAGGACAGGGGGCTGGCCCTTACTACAATGAGCAGTTCTTC.

V and J are TRBV6-2 or TRBV6-3 and TRBJ2-3; TRBD2 matches 11 bases. Germline values: CDR1 MNHEY, CDR2 SVGEGT. The CDR3 has 16 residues. Trimming took 1 base from V and 5 from J; bases not matched to a gene: 5. CDR3 residues: CASSYYGTSGEDTQYF. The CDR3 DNA is TGTGCCAGCAGTTACTACGGGACTAGCGGCGAAGATACGCAGTATTTT.

This clonotype qualifies as medium-sized (0.01 to 0.1%). The chain uses TRBV6-1 and TRBJ2-1; 8 nucleotides match TRBD2. From germline, CDR1 is MNHNS and CDR2 SASEGT. Trimming took 3 bases from V and 9 from J; bases not matched to a gene: 10. The CDR3 runs to 15 residues. CDR3 residues: CASSERPGLEGEQFF. The CDR3 DNA sequence: TGTGCCAGCAGTGAGAGGCCGGGACTAGAAGGTGAGCAGTTCTTC.

The rearrangement uses TRBV27 and TRBJ2-2, with 9 bases fitting TRBD2. Germline assignment: CDR1 MNHEY and CDR2 SMNVEV (reference sequence). The CDR3 totals 16 residues. V gave up 1 base and J gave up 6 bases; unmatched junction bases: 6. The CDR3 region has the DNA TGTGCCAGCAGTTTATATTTGGCGGGAGGGTCCGGGGAGCTGTTTTTT. It codes for CASSLYLAGGSGELFF.

This clonotype has a handful of counts. The rearrangement uses TRBV6-1 and TRBJ2-1, with 12 bases that match TRBD2. The J call could be wrong; TRBJ2-7 is a better fit for the DNA end. The CDR3 has 17 amino acids. Germline loops: CDR1 MNHNS, CDR2 SASEGT. The CDR3, as DNA: TGTGCCAGCAGTTCGCTAGCGGGGGGGCCAGCCGACAATGAGCAGTACTTC. It specifies CASSSLAGGPADNEQYF.

Points on this clonotype: Since a much larger clone is just one base distant, this may be a read error. This rearrangement joins TRBV6-1 to TRBJ1-2, with 9 bases matching TRBD1. Germline values: CDR1 MNHNS, CDR2 SASEGT. CDR3 length: 16 amino acids. The J segment lost 4 bases and the V segment lost 5 bases, leaving 11 bases of the junction unmatched. CDR3 loop: CASSPIIGTGSYGYTF. Written as DNA, the CDR3 is TGTGCCAGCAGTCCGATAATCGGGACAGGGAGCTATGGCTACACCTTC.

The V and J genes are TRBV6-5 and TRBJ2-1, with D possibly matching TRBD1 (6 bases). The CDR3 is 16 amino acids. V was trimmed by 5 bases and J by 8 bases, leaving 22 bases between them. CDR1 is MNHEY and CDR2 is SVGAGI in the germline V gene. The CDR3 here is CASSDFRDKGRDEQFF. In DNA form, the CDR3 reads TGTGCCAGCAGTGACTTCCGGGACAAGGGCAGGGATGAGCAGTTCTTC.

V usage is TRBV11-2 and J usage is TRBJ2-1; TRBD1 is a possible D gene (6 bases). The V end lost 6 bases, the J end lost 0 bases, and 18 bases lay between the germline ends. The length of the CDR3 is 17 residues. From germline, CDR1 is SGHAT and CDR2 FQNNGV. In DNA form, the CDR3 reads TGTGCCAGCAGATTTACCGGGACACCGAGCTCCTACAATGAGCAGTTCTTC. Its translation is CASRFTGTPSSYNEQFF.

J is TRBJ2-5 and V is TRBV5-1; 11 bases map to TRBD2. Germline trimming cut 4 bases from V and 4 bases from J; bases unmatched to any gene: 6. The CDR3 sequence is 15 residues long. Germline V gene lookup returns CDR1 SGHRS and CDR2 YFSETQ. DNA of the CDR3: TGCGCCAGCAGCCCGCTAGGGACTAGCGGAGAGACCCAGTACTTC. Its protein product is CASSPLGTSGETQYF. The full variable domain, in which reference TRBV5-1 and TRBJ2-5 provide the parts outside the CDR3, is KAGVTQTPRYLIKTRGQQVTLSCSPISGHRSVSWYQQTPGQGLQFLFEYFSETQRNKGNFPGRFSGRQFSNSRSEMNVSTLELGDSALYLCASSPLGTSGETQYFGPGTRLLVL.

At least ten counts were recorded for this clonotype. The V and J genes are TRBV12-3 or TRBV12-4 and TRBJ2-3, with TRBD2 as a possible D gene (5 bases). V was clipped by 6 bases and J by 1 base, with 14 bases between them. This CDR3 comprises 15 residues. The CDR3 is CASSPRVGGTDTQYF. The CDR3 DNA sequence: TGTGCCAGCAGCCCAAGGGTGGGAGGCACAGATACGCAGTATTTT.

In its sample, this clonotype is large (0.1 to 1%). The chain joins TRBV6-1 to TRBJ2-1; TRBD2 might be the D (5 bases). The CDR3 covers 13 residues. Germline V lookup: CDR1 MNHNS, CDR2 SASEGT. Trimming left V 7 bases short and J 10 bases short, with 17 bases between. The CDR3 is CASKSASKREQFF. The CDR3 nucleotides read TGTGCCAGCAAAAGCGCCTCTAAGCGGGAGCAGTTCTTC.

This clonotype turned up a few times. The chain employs TRBV6-4 and TRBJ2-7; D may be TRBD2 (6 bases). V dropped 2 bases and J dropped 7 bases, with 18 bases sitting between them. Germline V CDR1 and CDR2: MRHNA, SNTAGT. The CDR3 is 15 amino acids. CDR3 residues: CASSDGDSEAAEQYF. The CDR3 coding sequence is TGTGCCAGCAGTGACGGGGACTCTGAAGCGGCTGAGCAGTACTTC.

The chain employs TRBV6-1 and TRBJ2-3; TRBD1 matches at 9 bases. Trimming took 3 bases from V and 5 from J; bases not matched to a gene: 3. The CDR3 is made up of 14 amino acids. From germline, CDR1 is MNHNS and CDR2 SASEGT. The CDR3 reads CASSEGQGGDTQYF. Written as DNA, the CDR3 is TGTGCCAGCAGTGAGGGACAGGGCGGAGATACGCAGTATTTT.

This chain connects TRBV6-6 to TRBJ2-1, with D hard to call. Germline V gene lookup returns CDR1 MNHNY and CDR2 SVGAGI (reference sequence). V lost 10 bases to trimming and J lost 4 bases, with 26 bases between them. CDR3 size: 17 residues. CDR3 region: CATAKTPGVWPYNEQFF. In DNA form, the CDR3 reads TGTGCCACCGCAAAAACCCCTGGGGTTTGGCCGTACAATGAGCAGTTCTTC.

This clonotype has a count of ten or more. The chain combines TRBV6-1 with TRBJ2-1; the D is unclear. Near its end, the DNA agrees better with TRBJ2-7, so the J call may be wrong. The CDR3 covers 11 residues. Germline lookup yields CDR1 MNHNS and CDR2 SASEGT. CDR3 nucleotide sequence: TGTGCCAGCTCAGTAGTCTACGAGCAGTACTTC. Translation: CASSVVYEQYF.

By proportion, this clonotype is large. This chain links TRBV7-2 with TRBJ2-4; 8 nucleotides match TRBD1. The assigned J gene may be wrong: the sequence end matches TRBJ2-1 better. This CDR3 has 15 amino acids. Germline V CDR1 and CDR2: SGHTA, FQGNSA. The CDR3 reads CASSLDTGGYNEQFF. The CDR3 DNA follows: TGTGCCAGCAGCTTAGATACAGGGGGGTACAATGAGCAGTTCTTC.

This clonotype was counted once. The chain links TRBV6-1 to TRBJ1-2; the D gene is possibly TRBD1 (5 bases). Trimming pared 2 bases from V and 7 bases from J, leaving 11 bases between. This CDR3 has 13 amino acids. Germline values: CDR1 MNHNS, CDR2 SASEGT. CDR3 nucleotide sequence: TGTGCCAGCAGTGAACCCCCAGGGTTTGGCTACACCTTC. It translates to CASSEPPGFGYTF.

With respect to this clonotype: A read error may be the cause here, since a much bigger clone is one base away. This chain uses TRBV6-5 with TRBJ2-4; 7 bases match TRBD2. Unmatched junction bases numbered 8, after V lost 5 bases and J lost 13 bases. Per the germline V gene, CDR1 is MNHEY and CDR2 is SVGAGI. The CDR3 is made up of 12 amino acids. The CDR3 nucleotides read TGTGCCAGCAGTAGTAGCGGGTACAAGCAGTACTTC. Its translation: CASSSSGYKQYF.

The count of this clonotype is one. CDR3 loop: CASSEQGMVYNEQFF. The DNA of the CDR3 is TGTGCCAGCAGTGAACAGGGGATGGTCTACAATGAGCAGTTCTTC. J is TRBJ2-1 and V is TRBV6-1, with D perhaps TRBD1 (6 bases). V shed 2 bases and J shed 3 bases, with 11 bases lying between them. Germline V gene lookup returns CDR1 MNHNS and CDR2 SASEGT. The CDR3 spans 15 residues.